The clone carrying this TCR beta chain has more than one count but fewer than ten. The same CDR3 arises from other DNA sequences in this sample as well. The sample comes from a study of OX40 agonist ivuxolimab in advanced cancers. This table comes from immunoSEQ multiplex PCR, and its TCRdb copy is limited to in-frame clones, with some not included. Among under 85,000 clones, roughly 83% were seen once, and the ten largest hold roughly 8%. Trimming removed 6 bases from V and 0 bases from J, with 6 bases in between. The CDR3 contains 14 residues. The V gene's germline CDR1 is MDHEN and CDR2 SYDVKM. The input for sequencing was CD4+ or CD8+ T cells sorted from blood, taken in a trial of the OX40 agonist ivuxolimab. The sequence derives from an adult with an advanced solid tumor such as melanoma, head and neck, liver or kidney cancer. The rearrangement uses TRBV28 and TRBJ1-6; D remains unclear. The CDR3 nucleotides are TGTGCCAGCAGCGGGAGCTCCTATAATTCACCCCTCCACTTT. Protein product: CASSGSSYNSPLHF.